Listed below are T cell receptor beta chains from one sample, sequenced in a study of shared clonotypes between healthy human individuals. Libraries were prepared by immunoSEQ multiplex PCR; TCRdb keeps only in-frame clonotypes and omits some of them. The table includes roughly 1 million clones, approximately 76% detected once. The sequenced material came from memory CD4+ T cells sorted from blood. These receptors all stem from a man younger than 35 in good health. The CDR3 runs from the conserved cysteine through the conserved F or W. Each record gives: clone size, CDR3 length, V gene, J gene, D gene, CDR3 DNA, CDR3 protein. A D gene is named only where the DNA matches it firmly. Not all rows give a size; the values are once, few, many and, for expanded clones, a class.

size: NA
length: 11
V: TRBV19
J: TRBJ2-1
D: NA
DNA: TGTGCCAGTCGTAGGAACAATGAGCAGTTCTTC
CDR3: CASRRNNEQFF

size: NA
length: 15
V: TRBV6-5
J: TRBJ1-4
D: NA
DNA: TGTGCCAGCAGTCCGCAAGGACCAACTAATGAAAAACTGTTTTTT
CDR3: CASSPQGPTNEKLFF

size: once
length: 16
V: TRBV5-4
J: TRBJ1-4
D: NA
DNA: TGTGCCAGCAGCCCGAGCGGGGGGGTCGCTAATGAAAAACTGTTTTTT
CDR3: CASSPSGGVANEKLFF

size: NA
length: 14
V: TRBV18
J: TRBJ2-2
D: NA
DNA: TGTGCCAGCTCACCGGCCAGTAACACCGGGGAGCTGTTTTTT
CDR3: CASSPASNTGELFF

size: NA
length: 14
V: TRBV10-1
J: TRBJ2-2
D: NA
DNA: TGCGCCAGCAGTGGACAGGCGAACACCGGGGAGCTGTTTTTT
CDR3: CASSGQANTGELFF

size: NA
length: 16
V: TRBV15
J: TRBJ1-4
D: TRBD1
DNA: TGTGCCACCAGCAGATTACTACAGGGGGGCCAAGAAAAACTGTTTTTT
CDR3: CATSRLLQGGQEKLFF

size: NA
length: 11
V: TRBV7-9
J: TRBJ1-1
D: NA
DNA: TGTGCCAGCAGCTTGACAGGTGAAGCTTTCTTT
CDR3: CASSLTGEAFF

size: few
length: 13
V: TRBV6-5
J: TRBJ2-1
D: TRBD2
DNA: TGTGCCAGCGCTAGCGGCCCCATTGGTGAGCAGTTCTTC
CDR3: CASASGPIGEQFF

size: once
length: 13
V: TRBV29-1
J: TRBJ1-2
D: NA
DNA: TGCAGCACCAAGACACCCCGATCGGGAGGCTACACCTTC
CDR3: CSTKTPRSGGYTF

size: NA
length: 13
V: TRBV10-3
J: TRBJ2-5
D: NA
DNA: TGTGCCATATCACAATGGATCCAAGAGACCCAGTACTTC
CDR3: CAISQWIQETQYF

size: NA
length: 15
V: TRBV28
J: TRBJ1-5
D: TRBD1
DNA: TGTGCCAGCAGCCCCGGGACAGTTAGCAATCAGCCCCAGCATTTT
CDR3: CASSPGTVSNQPQHF

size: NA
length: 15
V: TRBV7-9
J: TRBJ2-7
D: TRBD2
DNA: TGTGCCAGCAGCTTTGGGACTAGCGGGAGCTACGAGCAGTACTTC
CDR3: CASSFGTSGSYEQYF

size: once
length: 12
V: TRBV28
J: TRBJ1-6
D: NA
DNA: TGTGCCAGCAGTTCCGGATATTCACCCCTCCACTTT
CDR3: CASSSGYSPLHF

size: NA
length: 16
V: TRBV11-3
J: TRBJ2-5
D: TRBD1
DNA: TGTGCCAGCAGCACCCGACAGGGAGCCAACCAAGAGACCCAGTACTTC
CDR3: CASSTRQGANQETQYF

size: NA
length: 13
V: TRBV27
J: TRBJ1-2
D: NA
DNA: TGTGCCAGCAGTTTAGACAAGAGCTATGGCTACACCTTC
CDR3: CASSLDKSYGYTF

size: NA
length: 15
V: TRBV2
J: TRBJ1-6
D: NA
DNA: TGTGCCAGCAGTGAAGACGGCAGGGTAAATTCACCCCTCCACTTT
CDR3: CASSEDGRVNSPLHF

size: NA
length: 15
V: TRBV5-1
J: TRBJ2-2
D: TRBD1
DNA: TGCGCCAGCAGCAGGGACAGGGAGGCATCCGGGGAGCTGTTTTTT
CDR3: CASSRDREASGELFF

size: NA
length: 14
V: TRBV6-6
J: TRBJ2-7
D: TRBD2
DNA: TGTGCCAGCAGTGGGGGACTAGTCTCCTACGAGCAGTACTTC
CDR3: CASSGGLVSYEQYF

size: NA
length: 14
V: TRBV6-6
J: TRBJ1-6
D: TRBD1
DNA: TGTGCCAGCAGCCGGACAGGGAGTAATTCACCCCTCCACTTT
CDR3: CASSRTGSNSPLHF

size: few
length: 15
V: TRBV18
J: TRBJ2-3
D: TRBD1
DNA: TGTGCCAGCTCACCGGGACAGGGGGCAACAGATACGCAGTATTTT
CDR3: CASSPGQGATDTQYF

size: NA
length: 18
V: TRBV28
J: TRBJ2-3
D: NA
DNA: TGTGCCAGCAGTCCCCAAGGACGGCGGGGTTCTGACACAGATACGCAGTATTTT
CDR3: CASSPQGRRGSDTDTQYF

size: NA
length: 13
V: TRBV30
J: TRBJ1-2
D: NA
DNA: TGTGCCTGGAGTTTAAAGGGAGGGGTCGGCTACACCTTC
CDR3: CAWSLKGGVGYTF

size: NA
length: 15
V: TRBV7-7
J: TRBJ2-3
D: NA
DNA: TGTGCTAGCAGCCTCGACGGCGCTAGCACAGATACGCAGTATTTT
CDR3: CASSLDGASTDTQYF

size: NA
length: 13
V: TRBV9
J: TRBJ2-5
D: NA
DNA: TGTGCCAGCAGCCCAGGAGTGTGGGAGACCCAGTACTTC
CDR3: CASSPGVWETQYF

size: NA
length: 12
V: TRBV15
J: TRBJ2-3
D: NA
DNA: TGTGCCACCAGCAGCAGCGCGGATACGCAGTATTTT
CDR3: CATSSSADTQYF

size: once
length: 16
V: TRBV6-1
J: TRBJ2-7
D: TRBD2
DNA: TGTGCCAGCAGTGAACGACGCGTAGCGGGAGATCGCGAGCAGTACTTC
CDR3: CASSERRVAGDREQYF

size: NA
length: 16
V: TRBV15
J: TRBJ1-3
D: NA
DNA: TGTGCCACCAGCAGAGATCCCCCAGGGTTTGGAAACACCATATATTTT
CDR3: CATSRDPPGFGNTIYF

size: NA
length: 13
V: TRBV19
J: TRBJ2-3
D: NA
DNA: TGTGCCAGTAGTCCGACTGGTGCGGATACGCAGTATTTT
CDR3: CASSPTGADTQYF

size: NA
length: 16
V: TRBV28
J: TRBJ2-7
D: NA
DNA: TGTGCCAGCAGTTCACCGCCCCCTTACAGGTTTGGCGAGCAGTACTTC
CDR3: CASSSPPPYRFGEQYF

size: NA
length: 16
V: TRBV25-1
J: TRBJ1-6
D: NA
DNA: TGTGCCACTCAAGATGGGGGAAAGTCCTATAATTCACCCCTCCACTTT
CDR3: CATQDGGKSYNSPLHF